These 25 T cell receptor beta chains share one sample of origin, sequenced in a study of T cells in Graves' hyperthyroidism and ophthalmopathy. It was RNA transcripts that yielded the amplified TCR beta CDR3 regions. In the first-round RT-PCR of the TCR CDR3, the HTBI primer set was used. Via MiXCR, TCRdb re-called the multiplex PCR reads, giving one row per CDR3 protein. The table lists about 740,000 distinct CDR3 sequences, roughly 15% of them singletons, with 9.5% to 13% in the top ten. Sequencing input: blood. Receptor source: a woman between 18 and 29 years old with Graves' hyperthyroidism.

The genes are TRBV24-1 and TRBJ2-1; 7 nucleotides agree with TRBD2. V lost 0 bases and J lost 6; bases outside the gene matches: 7. This CDR3 region has 16 residues. CDR1 is KGHDR and CDR2 is SFDVKD in the germline V gene. The CDR3 region has the DNA TGTGCCACCAGTGATTTGTTGCGGGGGACCTGCAATGAGCAGTTCTTC. Translation gives CATSDLLRGTCNEQFF.

The chain uses TRBV9 and TRBJ2-3; 11 bases are a match to TRBD2. Germline V CDR1 and CDR2: SGDLS, YYNGEE. The CDR3 covers 16 residues. V dropped 4 bases and J dropped 0; count of bases not matched to a gene: 4. CDR3 bases: TGTGCCAGCAGCCGACTAGCGGGACCCAGCACAGATACGCAGTATTTT. Translated: CASSRLAGPSTDTQYF.

This clonotype showed up many times. At one boundary the junction diverges from the germline segment, which might be a read error. V usage is TRBV5-1 and J usage is TRBJ2-7; 10 nucleotides match TRBD2. CDR1 and CDR2 from the germline V gene are SGHRS and YFSETQ. CDR3 length: 14 residues. The CDR3: CASSLAGVPYEQYF. The CDR3 region has the DNA TGTGCCAGCAGTCTAGCGGGAGTGCCCTACGAGCAGTACTTC.

This clonotype was seen repeatedly, ten times or more. The genes are TRBV30 and TRBJ1-1; no reliable D call. The V end lost 0 bases, the J end lost 5 bases, and 13 bases lay between the germline ends. Germline assignment: CDR1 GTSNPN and CDR2 SVGIG (reference sequence). The CDR3 length is 14 residues. CDR3: CAWSVRQHVTEAFF. CDR3 bases: TGTGCCTGGAGTGTACGACAACATGTAACTGAAGCTTTCTTT.

In its sample, this clonotype was seen a few times. The chain carries TRBV6-1 and TRBJ2-7; D gene uncertain. V dropped 5 bases and J dropped 0 bases, with 14 bases sitting between them. Germline V gene data show CDR1 as MNHNS and CDR2 as SASEGT. The CDR3 totals 15 residues. CDR3 in amino acids: CASSSPGYSSYEQYF. The CDR3 DNA follows: TGTGCCAGCAGTTCCCCCGGCTACAGCTCCTACGAGCAGTACTTC.

There are many counts of this clonotype. V is TRBV10-3 and J is TRBJ2-1; perhaps TRBD1 as D (6 bases). The CDR3 consists of 14 residues. Germline CDR1 reads ENHRY; CDR2 reads SYGVKD. Deletions cut 6 bases from V and 7 bases from J, with 16 bases between. The CDR3 DNA sequence: TGTGCCATCAGGGACCAGTTCCAGGGGAATGAGCAGTTCTTC. This sequence encodes CAIRDQFQGNEQFF.

There are a few counts of this clonotype. CDR3 sequence (DNA): TGTGCCAGCAGTCCGTACGGCTACGAGCAGTACTTC. This translates into CASSPYGYEQYF. The rearrangement joins TRBV28 to TRBJ2-7, with D unclear. Germline loops: CDR1 MDHEN, CDR2 SYDVKM. V was cut by 5 bases and J by 3 bases, with 8 bases left in between. The CDR3 is 12 amino acids.

The chain recombines TRBV28 with TRBJ2-5, with 9 positions matching TRBD2. There are 14 residues in the CDR3. The germline V gene has CDR1 MDHEN and CDR2 SYDVKM. The junction had 8 bases not matched to a gene; V was cut back by 6 bases and J by 6 bases. CDR3 bases: TGTGCCAGCAGCCGAGGGACTAGCAGACAGACCCAGTACTTC. As protein: CASSRGTSRQTQYF.

The V call is TRBV10-3, the J call TRBJ2-2, with D hard to call. The germline gives CDR1 ENHRY, CDR2 SYGVKD. Trimming cost V 2 bases and J 4 bases, with 2 bases left between them. The CDR3 spans 12 residues. DNA for the CDR3: TGTGCCATCAGTGAGGTCACCGGGGAGCTGTTTTTT. This gives the protein CAISEVTGELFF.

This clonotype was recorded many times. The rearrangement links TRBV28 to TRBJ1-2; D call uncertain. The length of the CDR3 is 14 residues. The germline V gene has CDR1 MDHEN and CDR2 SYDVKM. The ends were cut back, 2 bases at V and 4 bases at J, with 11 bases in the middle. This CDR3 is CASSLPGRIYGYTF. CDR3 bases: TGTGCCAGCAGTTTACCCGGAAGGATCTATGGCTACACCTTC.

This chain connects TRBV7-3 to TRBJ2-1; tentative D call: TRBD1 (5 bases). Germline CDR1 SGHTA, CDR2 FQGTGA. The CDR3 extends over 15 amino acids. V lost 5 bases to trimming and J lost 7 bases, with 18 bases between them. Here the CDR3 reads CASSLTLGRGNEQFF. The CDR3, as DNA: TGTGCCAGCAGCCTTACTCTGGGTAGGGGAAATGAGCAGTTCTTC.

This clonotype has at least ten counts. J is TRBJ1-1 and V is TRBV30, with TRBD1 matching 7 bases. CDR3 length: 14 amino acids. With V trimmed by 2 bases and J by 10 bases, 13 bases remained unmatched. The germline V gene has CDR1 GTSNPN and CDR2 SVGIG (reference sequence). Here the CDR3 DNA reads TGTGCCTGGAGTTTAGGAGGGGGCCGAAGTGGAGCTTTCTTT. Protein: CAWSLGGGRSGAFF.

The V and J genes are TRBV6-5 and TRBJ1-1, with D maybe TRBD1 (6 bases). Between the trimmed V and J ends, which lost 2 bases and 2 bases, there was a span of 9 bases. Germline V gene data show CDR1 as MNHEY and CDR2 as SVGAGI. This CDR3 is 14 amino acids long. The CDR3 loop is CASSYEGGNTEAFF. In nucleotides, the CDR3 is TGTGCCAGCAGTTACGAGGGGGGCAACACTGAAGCTTTCTTT.

There are many counts of this clonotype. The rearrangement joins TRBV27 to TRBJ2-7; TRBD1 matches 10 bases. The germline V gene has CDR1 MNHEY and CDR2 SMNVEV (reference sequence). This CDR3 is 15 amino acids long. The V and J ends lost 6 bases and 5 bases, in that order; junction bases with no gene match: 10. The CDR3 nucleotides read TGTGCCAGCAGGGAGATCGGGACAGGGGTACACGAGCAGTACTTC. This codes for CASREIGTGVHEQYF.

The rearrangement uses TRBV5-6 and TRBJ1-3, with D possibly matching TRBD1 (6 bases). Germline CDR1 is SGHDT and CDR2 is YYEEEE. The CDR3 extends over 15 amino acids. V gave up 6 bases and J gave up 0 bases, with 13 bases separating them. Here the CDR3 DNA reads TGTGCCAGCACGACCCTACAGGGCTCTGGAAACACCATATATTTT. Amino acids: CASTTLQGSGNTIYF.

V gene TRBV27 combines with J gene TRBJ2-7, with a weak D call TRBD1 (5 bases). Trimming removed 1 base at V and 2 bases at J, with 9 bases between. CDR3 size: 14 residues. Germline loops: CDR1 MNHEY, CDR2 SMNVEV (reference sequence). DNA of the CDR3: TGTGCCAGCAGTTTATATGGGGCAACCTACGAGCAGTACTTC. This codes for CASSLYGATYEQYF.

This clonotype was detected only a few times. The gene calls are TRBV27 and TRBJ2-1; TRBD1 is a possible D gene (6 bases). There are 15 residues in the CDR3. From germline, CDR1 is MNHEY and CDR2 SMNVEV (reference sequence). Trimming cost V 5 bases and J 0 bases, with 11 bases left between them. CDR3 nucleotide sequence: TGTGCCAGCAGTCCTTCGGACAGCTCCTACAATGAGCAGTTCTTC. Amino acids: CASSPSDSSYNEQFF.

The chain links TRBV5-1 to TRBJ2-1, with D perhaps TRBD1 or TRBD2 (6 bases each). Trimming cost V 4 bases and J 13 bases, with 15 bases left between them. The CDR3 spans 12 residues. Germline V gene sequence: CDR1 SGHRS, CDR2 YFSETQ. The chain's CDR3 is CASSQTGGRQFF. The CDR3 DNA reads as TGCGCCAGCAGCCAGACTGGGGGGCGACAGTTCTTC. The variable domain in full, with the rest retrieved from reference TRBV5-1 and TRBJ2-1, is KAGVTQTPRYLIKTRGQQVTLSCSPISGHRSVSWYQQTPGQGLQFLFEYFSETQRNKGNFPGRFSGRQFSNSRSEMNVSTLELGDSALYLCASSQTGGRQFFGPGTRLTVL.

This clonotype was seen many times. One junction end does not reproduce the germline sequence, and a read error may be involved. The chain joins TRBV2 to TRBJ2-1; tentative D call: TRBD2 (5 bases). The CDR3 is 13 residues long. The V gene's germline CDR1 is SNHLY and CDR2 FYNNEI. In DNA, the CDR3 is TGTGCCAGCAGGGAAGACTATAACAATGAGCAGTTCTTC. Amino acids: CASREDYNNEQFF.

This clonotype has ten or more counts. V gene TRBV28 combines with J gene TRBJ2-4; D may match TRBD1 or TRBD2 (5 bases each). With 6 bases removed from V and 6 bases from J, the gap between germline ends came to 12 bases. Germline lookup yields CDR1 MDHEN and CDR2 SYDVKM. The CDR3 is made up of 13 amino acids. The CDR3 reads CASRVSGGNIQYF. The DNA for the CDR3 is TGTGCCAGCAGAGTTTCTGGGGGAAACATTCAGTACTTC.

This clonotype has a handful of counts. The chain uses TRBV29-1 and TRBJ2-3, with TRBD2 matching 11 bases. Germline CDR1 is SQVTM and CDR2 is ANQGSEA. The CDR3 has 14 amino acids. V shed 3 bases, J shed 3 bases, and the junction held 2 bases outside the gene matches. The CDR3 region is CSVETSGKTDTQYF. CDR3 nucleotides: TGCAGCGTTGAGACTAGCGGGAAGACAGATACGCAGTATTTT.

The chain has TRBV15 and TRBJ1-5; 8 nucleotides line up with TRBD1. The CDR3 contains 14 residues. Germline loops: CDR1 LNHNV, CDR2 YYDKDF (reference sequence). V was clipped by 0 bases and J by 16 bases; unmatched bases: 11. This CDR3 reads CATSRELDRATTHF. CDR3 sequence (DNA): TGTGCCACCAGCAGAGAACTGGACAGGGCGACTACTCATTTT.

At least ten counts were recorded for this clonotype. This chain joins TRBV7-9 and TRBJ1-4; a possible D gene is TRBD1 (5 bases). Deletions cut 8 bases from V and 3 bases from J, with 10 bases between. The CDR3 is 13 residues long. Germline CDR1 is SEHNR and CDR2 is FQNEAQ (reference sequence). The CDR3 region is CASAGGANEKLFF. CDR3 nucleotides: TGTGCCAGCGCTGGGGGAGCTAATGAAAAACTGTTTTTT.

The table lists this clonotype with many counts. V is TRBV15 and J is TRBJ2-1, with TRBD2 identical over 7 bases. The CDR3 is made up of 16 amino acids. Unmatched junction bases numbered 11, after V lost 4 bases and J lost 5 bases. Germline V lookup: CDR1 LNHNV, CDR2 YYDKDF (reference sequence). CDR3 coding DNA: TGTGCCACCAGCACGGGGCGGCTAGCGGATGACAATGAGCAGTTCTTC. This gives the protein CATSTGRLADDNEQFF.

In this sample, this clonotype turned up many times. V gene TRBV29-1 combines with J gene TRBJ1-1; D remains ambiguous. The CDR3 has 14 residues. V was clipped by 4 bases and J by 1 base, with 13 bases between them. The germline CDR1 and CDR2 sequences are SQVTM and ANQGSEA. The CDR3 is CSVVGWRANTEAFF. CDR3 nucleotide sequence: TGCAGCGTTGTGGGGTGGCGGGCGAACACTGAAGCTTTCTTT.